This TCR beta chain was sequenced for a study of blood T cell repertoires in COVID-19. Study-wide context: Samples came from the United States, Italy and Spain, spanning acute and convalescent COVID-19. Sample material is recorded as cDNA or gDNA derived from T cells, B-cell-depleted T cells, or PBMCs.

One Seattle source followed patients from active infection through their disease course. How the authors handled the data: Amplification with reference gene primers provided the estimates of nucleated cell counts. Here immunoSEQ multiplex PCR was the method, and the copy in TCRdb shows in-frame clones only, minus some. The V and J calls and clone size were taken over from that table, and D and trimming were inferred from the DNA. The repertoire has approximately 250,000 clones, around 90% of them found once; the top ten carry roughly 0.8%. V lost 5 bases and J lost 2; bases outside the gene matches: 4. The germline gives CDR1 SNHLY, CDR2 FYNNEI. The CDR3 is 15 residues long.

The sequencing sample was made of peripheral blood. This sequence joins TRBV2 and TRBJ2-1; TRBD2 agrees at 9 bases. This TCR came from a man aged 30 to 45 with COVID-19, enrolled during active disease. DNA of the CDR3: TGTGCCAGCAGTCCCCAGCGGGGGGCCTACAATGAGCAGTTCTTC. Amino acids: CASSPQRGAYNEQFF.